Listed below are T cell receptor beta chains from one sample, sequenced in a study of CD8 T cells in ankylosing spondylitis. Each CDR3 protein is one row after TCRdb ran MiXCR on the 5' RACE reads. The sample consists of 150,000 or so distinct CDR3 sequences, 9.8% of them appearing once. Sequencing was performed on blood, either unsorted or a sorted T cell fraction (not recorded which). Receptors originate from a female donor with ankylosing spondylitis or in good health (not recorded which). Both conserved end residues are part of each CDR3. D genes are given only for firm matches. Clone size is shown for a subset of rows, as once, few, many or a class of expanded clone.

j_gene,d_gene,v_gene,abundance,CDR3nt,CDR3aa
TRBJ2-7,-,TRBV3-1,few,TGTGCCAGCAGCCAAGAATCAGGGAACTACGAGCAGTACTTC,CASSQESGNYEQYF
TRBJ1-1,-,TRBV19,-,TGTGCCAGTAGGAGGGGGAACACTGAAGCTTTCTTT,CASRRGNTEAFF
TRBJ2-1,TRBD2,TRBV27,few,TGTGCCAGCAGTTTCCTAGGGACTAGCGAAAACAATGAGCAGTTCTTC,CASSFLGTSENNEQFF
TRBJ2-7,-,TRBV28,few,TGTGCCAGCAAACGGACTGGCACCTACGAGCAGTACTTC,CASKRTGTYEQYF
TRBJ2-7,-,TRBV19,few,TGTGCCAGTAGTATCTCGCAGAGGAACGAGCAGTACTTC,CASSISQRNEQYF
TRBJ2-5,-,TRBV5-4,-,TGTGCCAGCTTCAGAGTAGGGCAAGAGACCCAGTACTTC,CASFRVGQETQYF
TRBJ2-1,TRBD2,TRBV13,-,TGTGCCAGCAGCTTTCCGCCCACTAGCGGGGGGGGCAATGAGCAGTTCTTC,CASSFPPTSGGGNEQFF
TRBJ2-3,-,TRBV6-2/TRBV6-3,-,TGTGCCAGCACAGAGCCCCCAGATACGCAGTATTTT,CASTEPPDTQYF
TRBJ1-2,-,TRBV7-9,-,TGTGCCACCACCCACATGCAGGGGAATGGCTACACCTTC,CATTHMQGNGYTF
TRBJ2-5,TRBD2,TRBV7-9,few,TGTGCCAGCAGCCAAGGACTAGAAGAGACCCAGTACTTC,CASSQGLEETQYF
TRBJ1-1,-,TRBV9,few,TGTGCCAGCAGCGTAGAACGCAGGAACACTGAAGCTTTCTTT,CASSVERRNTEAFF
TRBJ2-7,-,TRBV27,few,TGTGCCAGCTACCCCTCGGGCCACGGGACCTACGAGCAGTACTTC,CASYPSGHGTYEQYF
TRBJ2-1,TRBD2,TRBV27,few,TGTGCCAGCAGTTGGACTAGCGGAAATGAGCAGTTCTTC,CASSWTSGNEQFF
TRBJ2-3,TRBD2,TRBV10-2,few,TGCGCCAGCAGTTCATTCGAAATGGGGCGGGAGGGCACAGATACGCAGTATTTT,CASSSFEMGREGTDTQYF
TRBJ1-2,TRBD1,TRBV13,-,TGTGCCAGCAGCTTAGTTCGGACAGGGACTAACTATGGCTACACCTTC,CASSLVRTGTNYGYTF
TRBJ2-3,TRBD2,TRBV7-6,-,TGTGCCAGCAGCTTAGTTTGGGGCGGGAGGGAGAATACGCAGTATTTT,CASSLVWGGRENTQYF
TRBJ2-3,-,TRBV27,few,TGTGCCAGCAGTGGCATCACAGATACGCAGTATTTT,CASSGITDTQYF
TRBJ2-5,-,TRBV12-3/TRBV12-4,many,TGTGCCAGCAGTCCCGGGGAGACCCAGTACTTC,CASSPGETQYF
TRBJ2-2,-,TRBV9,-,TGTGCCAGCAGCGAGGGCTGGACCCCGAACACCGGGGAGCTGTTTTTT,CASSEGWTPNTGELFF
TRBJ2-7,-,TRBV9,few,TGTGCCAGCAGCCCGCTAGAACAGGCCTCCTACGAGCAGTACTTC,CASSPLEQASYEQYF
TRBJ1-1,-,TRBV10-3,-,TGTGCCATCAGTGAGTCGAAGAGGAACACTGAAGCTTTCTTT,CAISESKRNTEAFF
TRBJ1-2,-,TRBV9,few,TGTGCCAGCAGCGTACAGGGATATGGCTACACCTTC,CASSVQGYGYTF